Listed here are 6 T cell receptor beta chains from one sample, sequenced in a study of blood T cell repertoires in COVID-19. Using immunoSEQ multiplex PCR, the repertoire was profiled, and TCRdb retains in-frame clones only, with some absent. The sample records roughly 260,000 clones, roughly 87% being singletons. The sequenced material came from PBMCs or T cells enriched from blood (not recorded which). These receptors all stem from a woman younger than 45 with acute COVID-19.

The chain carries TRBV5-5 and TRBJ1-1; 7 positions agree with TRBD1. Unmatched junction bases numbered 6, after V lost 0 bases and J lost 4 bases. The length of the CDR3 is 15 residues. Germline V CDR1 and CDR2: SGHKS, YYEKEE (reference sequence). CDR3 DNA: TGTGCCAGCAGCTTGGCCGGGCAGGGGGGCACTGAAGCTTTCTTT. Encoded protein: CASSLAGQGGTEAFF.

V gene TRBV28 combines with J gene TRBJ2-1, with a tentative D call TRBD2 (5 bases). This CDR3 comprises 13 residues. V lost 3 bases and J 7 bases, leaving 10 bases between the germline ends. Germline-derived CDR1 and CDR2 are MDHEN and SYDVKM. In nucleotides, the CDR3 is TGTGCCAGCAGTTTTGACCAGCGGAATGAGCAGTTCTTC. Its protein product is CASSFDQRNEQFF.

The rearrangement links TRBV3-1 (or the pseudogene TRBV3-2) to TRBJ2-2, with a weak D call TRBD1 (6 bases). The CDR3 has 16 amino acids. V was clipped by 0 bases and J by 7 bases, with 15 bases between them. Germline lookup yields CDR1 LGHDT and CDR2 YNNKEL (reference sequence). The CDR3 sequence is CASSQDITGYGGELFF. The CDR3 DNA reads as TGTGCCAGCAGCCAAGATATTACAGGGTACGGCGGGGAGCTGTTTTTT.

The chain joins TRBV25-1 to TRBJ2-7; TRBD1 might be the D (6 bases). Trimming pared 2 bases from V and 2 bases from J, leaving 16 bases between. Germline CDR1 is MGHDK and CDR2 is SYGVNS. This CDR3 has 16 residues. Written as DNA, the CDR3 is TGTGCCAGCAGTGAAATGTCAGGGACATTAACCTACGAGCAGTACTTC. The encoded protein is CASSEMSGTLTYEQYF.

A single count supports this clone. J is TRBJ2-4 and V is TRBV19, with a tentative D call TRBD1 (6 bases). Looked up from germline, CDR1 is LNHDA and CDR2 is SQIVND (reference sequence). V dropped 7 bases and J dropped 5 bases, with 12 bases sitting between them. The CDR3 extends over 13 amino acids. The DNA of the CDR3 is TGTGCCAGTAACTCGGGACACCAAAACATTCAGTACTTC. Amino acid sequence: CASNSGHQNIQYF. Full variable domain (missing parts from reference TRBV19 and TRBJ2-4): DGGITQSPKYLFRKEGQNVTLSCEQNLNHDAMYWYRQDPGQGLRLIYYSQIVNDFQKGDIAEGYSVSREKKESFPLTVTSAQKNPTAFYLCASNSGHQNIQYFGAGTRLSVL.

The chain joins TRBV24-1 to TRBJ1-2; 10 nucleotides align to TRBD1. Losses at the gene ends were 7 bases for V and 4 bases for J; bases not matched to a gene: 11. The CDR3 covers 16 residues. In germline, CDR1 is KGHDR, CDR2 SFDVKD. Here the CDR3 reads CATSQPGTGDPYGYTF. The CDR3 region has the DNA TGTGCCACCAGCCAGCCCGGGACAGGGGATCCCTATGGCTACACCTTC.